This T cell receptor (beta chain) was profiled in a study of metastatic and nonmetastatic thyroid tumors. Study background: Malignant thyroid and benign thyroid patients provided blood and tumor or nodule tissue whose repertoires were compared.

The CDR3 is made up of 15 amino acids. The germline CDR1 and CDR2 sequences are DFQATT and SNEGSKA (reference sequence). Trimming stripped 1 base from V and 5 bases from J, with 14 bases between. Original processing methods: Differences in CDR3 between clinicopathological groups were drawn on to build a classifier intended to discriminate distant-metastatic papillary thyroid cancer patients. With MiXCR, TCRdb called clones anew from the PCR reads. Here the V and J calls rest on TCRdb's processing, not on the authors' analysis. The data contain about 35,000 clones, about 29% of them singletons. Before thyroid surgery, none of the patients had received any treatment.

The clonotype originates from a female donor with papillary thyroid cancer or a benign thyroid nodule (not recorded which). Some clones in this sample may be carry-over from other donors' samples. The sequenced material came from blood. The V gene is TRBV20-1, the J gene TRBJ2-2; D is perhaps TRBD1 (6 bases). The CDR3 DNA sequence: TGCAGTGCTAGAGTGGGCAGGGGCGGGACCGGGGAGCTGTTTTTT. Amino acids: CSARVGRGGTGELFF.